This T cell receptor (beta chain) stems from a study of cytomegalovirus exposure and HLA in healthy donors (dated by TCRdb to the late 2010s). Broadly, across the study: In an earlier analysis of some 610 of the donors, 276 Gb of sequence data and 100 million or so unique TCR beta sequences from about 179 million T cells were reported. Roughly 300 gigabases of sequencing data and 75 million to 85 million unique TCR sequences made up an early release that covered under 750 HLA-typed donors. Of the roughly 430 genotyped donors, over 70% fell in the genetic ancestry cluster associated with self-reported Caucasian donors. The aim of the study was to test whether cataloging public T cell receptors could identify signatures of past pathogen exposure. The T cell repertoires of around 670 subjects were profiled by immunosequencing and related to cytomegalovirus serostatus. Along with the approximately 670-subject first cohort, a separate validation cohort of over a hundred different subjects was used. To predict cytomegalovirus infection status, the study brought together high-throughput TCR immunosequencing, statistical association of individual TCRs with disease status, and machine learning. A later analysis re-examined previously published TCR beta repertoires from more than 600 donors and added high-resolution HLA genotyping to investigate patterns of TCR occurrence. The later analysis used no new phenotypic data to find candidate immune exposures, relying instead on TCR beta sequences and their occurrence across donors. To decide whether each TCR beta V gene segment behaved as functional or pseudogenic, an earlier analysis of approximately 620 of the donors relied on high-throughput TCR beta sequencing. Donor age, sex, ethnicity and CMV serostatus were compiled together with the repertoire data. Genome-wide SNP genotypes for about 60% of the roughly 670 donors were used in a later genetic analysis, which treated that subset as a discovery cohort. All discovery cohort repertoires had been generated on a single sequencing platform. HLA typing included class I and class II loci at four-digit resolution. Typing coverage varied by locus: roughly 629-630 donors for A, B, C, DRB1 and DQB1; more than 500 for DQA1; more than 600 for DPA1; more than 450 for DPB1. Five DR-DQ haplotypes were handled as single units for association and clustering, since linkage in the cohort was strong. On average, over 200,000 unique TCR beta nucleotide sequences were sequenced per donor among roughly 430 genotyped donors of the cohort, with roughly 19% of those sequences being non-productive. General findings and caveats noted by the study authors: Most CMV-associated TCR beta chains appeared to be HLA-restricted in a later analysis, and the HLA associations seemed to be driven largely by CMV exposure. The only immune exposure information available for the cohort was CMV serostatus. In vitro tests confirmed that a few of the cytomegalovirus-associated TCR beta chains recognize cytomegalovirus antigens. Correlated functional status among segregating V segments might reflect linkage disequilibrium, but an unknown experimental factor could not be ruled out. Broadly in line with IMGT annotations, most TCR beta V segments showed up in productive rearrangements about 90% or about 30% of the time in an earlier analysis of under 700 of the donors. In a later analysis, 16,951 TCR beta sequences were associated with specific HLA alleles at a false discovery rate of 0.05. Most TCR sequences were seen in very few donors, while some public TCRs were found in many individuals. When HLA alleles, especially DR and DQ, strongly co-occurred, TCR associations were difficult to assign to individual alleles. Because HLA typing was missing for some donors at each locus, association tests included only the typed subset. According to the authors, the approach could potentially be generalized to other disease states and immunological phenotypes. In both the original and validation cohorts, the classifier was reported to diagnose cytomegalovirus status with high specificity and sensitivity. This cohort had only TCR beta chains sequenced, and the lack of alpha or paired-chain data limited which features could be detected. A further reported finding was that TCR beta sequences accurately predicted the HLA-A and HLA-B alleles for most subjects in the first cohort. A later genetic analysis associated a missense DCLRE1C variant with V-gene and J-gene trimming of TCR beta chains, and an independent cohort replicated the association. Several of the top co-occurrence clusters appeared to be linked to parvovirus B19, influenza, CMV and Epstein-Barr virus, according to a later analysis. The study listed 164 TCR beta chains as associated with cytomegalovirus. The sequencing pipeline was judged likely to have produced a cluster of highly shared sequence variants as a technical artifact. The presence/absence analyses assumed that sequencing depth was roughly uniform across donors, and that assumption may not be true. In a later analysis, HLA-associated TCR beta chains showed more clonal expansion and lower generation probabilities than non-associated chains that were equally common. According to a later analysis, TCR association rates differed among HLA loci, with DRB1 alleles showing the most associated TCRs and HLA-C alleles showing the fewest. The 87-base-pair reads could not distinguish some IMGT-functional V segments, including TRBV6-2 and TRBV6-3, so those segments were excluded. The earlier analysis of almost 600 of the donors excluded some 15 rarely observed V segments, including chromosome 9 orphons, because counts were too low. In a later genetic analysis, fewer N-insertions in productive TCRs were reported among donors in an Asian-associated ancestry cluster than the 666-donor mean.

Comment on this clone: The antigen it recognizes is unknown. No much larger clone is present one base from it, and per-base qualities are unavailable.

Libraries were made using the immunoSEQ multiplex PCR assay. For the multiplex PCR, a mixture combining 60 forward primers for TCR Vbeta segments and 13 reverse primers for TCR Jbeta segments was used. Amplification of the CDR3 region of rearranged TCR beta genes was performed with a multiplex PCR assay on genomic DNA. The Illumina HiSeq System was used to sequence the amplified TCR beta libraries as 87-base-pair reads. Concerning the study's data processing: A later analysis counted about 80 million unique TCR beta chains across the 500 to 850 repertoires, and 9 million to 14 million of these chains were shared by at least two donors. A nearest-neighbor algorithm error-corrected the raw reads and collapsed the reads into unique sequences, merging closely related sequences to remove PCR and sequencing errors. CDR3 sequences were aligned to IMGT reference sequences to assign V, D and J gene segments. For a sequence to be retained, at least a six-nucleotide match to both a V gene segment and a J gene segment was required. A rearrangement counted as productive if the CDR3 had no stop codons and remained in frame with V and J, and every other rearrangement counted as non-productive. Following IMGT convention, CDR3 was defined as the stretch from the second conserved V-encoded cysteine up to the conserved J-encoded phenylalanine. The earlier analysis of approximately 500 of the donors excluded sequences that lacked an unambiguous match to a single V gene segment. An earlier analysis of a few hundred of the donors called V segments functional above 56.7% productive rearrangements and segregating when the between-donor standard deviation exceeded 5%. To diagnose cytomegalovirus status from the catalog of TCR beta chain sequences, a statistical classification framework was built. A later analysis assigned V and J genes by comparing TCR nucleotide sequences with IMGT/GENE-DB human TR gene sequences. A later analysis assigned CDR3 sequences and most-parsimonious VDJ recombination scenarios with the TCRdist pipeline. A later analysis defined each TCR beta chain by its CDR3 amino acid sequence plus V-gene family, and excluded reads lacking a unique V-gene family. As a way to deal with suspected cross-contamination and a sequencing artifact, a later analysis dropped approximately 590 nucleotide sequences that were highly shared and had low generation probability. In a later analysis, a clonal expansion index was calculated for each public chain from normalized within-repertoire ranks of inferred template counts. A later analysis computed generation probabilities with a VDJ recombination model fitted to out-of-frame rearrangements, and checked the results against IGoR. Hypergeometric tests were used in a later analysis to score TCR-TCR, TCR-HLA and TCR-CMV co-occurrence, with a repertoire-size bias correction applied to the TCR pairs. In a later analysis, false discovery rates were estimated by permuting HLA or CMV assignments 20 times. In a later analysis, co-occurring TCRs were grouped using DBSCAN, with TCRdist sequence similarity added in when clustering inside HLA-allele-positive subsets. Co-occurrence clustering excluded repertoires with fewer than 30,000 or more than 120,000 public chains, plus five with anomalous nucleotide sharing. The source is immuneACCESS, and TCRdb retained only in-frame sequences with V and J called. Part of the clones is not carried over; for the studies checked, unresolved V genes explain less than half of this, and the remainder is unexplained. The V and J calls and clone size come from that table; D and trimming were worked out from the DNA. Present in this sample are 100,000 to 150,000 clones, roughly 80% of which were seen just once. Of the sample, 3.4% is held by the ten largest clones.

The CDR3 measures 13 amino acids from cysteine to phenylalanine. Only the CDR3 portion is preserved as DNA: 39 bases, with reading frame beginning at the first base. Trimming leaves V shorter by 7 bases and J shorter by 2 bases, with the junction holding 5 bases beyond the gene matches. CDR1 and CDR2, per the germline V gene, are SQVTM and ANQGSEA. The cohort consisted of some 670 healthy bone marrow donors. At the time of sampling, all cohort members were nominally healthy, though unrecorded immune exposures were likely present. The donor tested CMV seronegative and was one of the 352 seronegative cohort members. Every donor gave a peripheral blood sample, and the peripheral blood mononuclear cells from that sample were used for TCR beta sequencing. Genomic DNA was extracted from the blood cell samples with the Qiagen DNeasy Blood Extraction Kit.

Source material: PBMCs. The chain is made from TRBV29-1 and TRBJ1-2; the junction holds 9 bases that match TRBD1. The receptor comes from a man younger than 40 in good health and CMV-seronegative. The CDR3 protein sequence reads: CSGGQGLNYGYTF. The nucleotide sequence reads as follows: TGCAGCGGCGGACAGGGGTTAAACTATGGCTACACCTTC.